The clone carrying this T cell receptor (beta chain) was detected a few times. Its antigen is not known. This CDR3 is 12 amino acids long. This sample stems from a study of PD-L1 blockade in urothelial cancer. For the study at large: Per blood sample, T cells had a median of around 140,000. Overall study results and limits: For durable-benefit patients, tumor-associated blood clones expanded more at 3 weeks.

The method was immunoSEQ multiplex PCR; TCRdb's version includes in-frame clones alone and lacks a portion of them. Altogether 33,000 or so clones are present, about four fifths being singletons, with the ten largest covering about 3.5%. V gene TRBV21-1 combines with J gene TRBJ1-1; the D call TRBD1 from the table was never checked on the DNA. TRBV21-1 represents a pseudogene. This TCR was sampled from a man aged 70 or older with urothelial cancer. Here the sequenced sample was PBMCs, taken around atezolizumab (anti-PD-L1) treatment. CDR3 sequence reads: CASITGTEVTFF. CDR3 DNA sequence: TGTGCCAGCATTACCGGGACAGAGGTGACTTTCTTT.